These T cell receptor beta chains were read from a single sample in a study of T-cell reconstitution after alpha-beta-depleted transplantation in children. TCRdb redid the calling of the PCR reads with MiXCR, one entry per CDR3 protein. Of 700,000 to 950,000 distinct CDR3 sequences in the sample, under 20% were seen once. Sequenced here: PBMCs, mostly from graft donor cells, sampled 360 days after TCRalphabeta/CD19-depleted stem cell transplant. All receptors come from a male patient younger than 18 who had a stem cell transplant for acute lymphoblastic leukemia, so the T cells may come from the graft donor. Both conserved end residues are part of each CDR3. The D gene is left open where the match is weak. Part of the rows lack a size; the others show once, few, many or a class for expanded clones.

cdr3_aa cdr3_nt j_call clone_size v_call d_call
CATSWGAWEVLWTDTQYF TGTGCCACCAGCTGGGGGGCGTGGGAAGTTTTATGGACAGATACGCAGTATTTT TRBJ2-3 . TRBV15 .
CASSHHTGGATNEKLFF TGTGCCAGCAGTCACCACACAGGGGGAGCAACTAATGAAAAACTGTTTTTT TRBJ1-4 . TRBV28 TRBD1
CSARDSGFLTNTGELFF TGCAGTGCTAGAGATTCTGGTTTTTTAACGAACACCGGGGAGCTGTTTTTT TRBJ2-2 . TRBV20-1 .
CASSYSRINYGYTF TGTGCCAGCAGTTACTCCCGGATTAACTATGGCTACACCTTC TRBJ1-2 few TRBV6-5 .
CASSTRVNYGYTF TGTGCCAGCAGTACCAGGGTGAACTATGGCTACACCTTC TRBJ1-2 . TRBV12-3/TRBV12-4 .
CASSPTEELFF TGTGCCAGCAGTCCCACGGAGGAGCTGTTTTTT TRBJ2-2 few TRBV2 .
CASSLRRGDSNQPQHF TGTGCCAGCAGTTTAAGGAGGGGAGATAGCAATCAGCCCCAGCATTTT TRBJ1-5 few TRBV12-3/TRBV12-4 .
CASRRESTDTQYF TGCGCCAGCAGACGGGAGAGCACAGATACGCAGTATTTT TRBJ2-3 few TRBV4-1 .
CASSAGARGSPLHF TGCGCCAGCAGCGCAGGGGCGCGTGGTTCACCCCTCCACTTT TRBJ1-6 . TRBV5-1 .
CASSYSWTVQETQYF TGCGCCAGCAGCTACTCGTGGACAGTCCAAGAGACCCAGTACTTC TRBJ2-5 . TRBV5-1 .
CASTLFSGLPEQFF TGTGCCAGCACTCTTTTCTCGGGGCTACCCGAGCAGTTCTTC TRBJ2-1 . TRBV27 .
CASSEVGASTDTQYF TGTGCCAGCAGTGAGGTGGGGGCTAGCACAGATACGCAGTATTTT TRBJ2-3 many TRBV2 .
CATSGPGTYNEQFF TGTGCCACCAGTGGACCGGGAACCTACAATGAGCAGTTCTTC TRBJ2-1 few TRBV24-1 .
CASSLSLAGLYNEQYF TGTGCCAGCAGCCTCTCTCTAGCGGGACTCTACAACGAGCAGTACTTC TRBJ2-7 . TRBV7-9 TRBD2
CASSTHGTSEYENTGELFF TGTGCCAGCAGCACCCACGGGACTAGCGAATATGAGAACACCGGGGAGCTGTTTTTT TRBJ2-2 . TRBV6-4 TRBD2
CSVGSRGLGTGELFF TGCAGCGTTGGAAGCAGGGGGCTCGGCACCGGGGAGCTGTTTTTT TRBJ2-2 many TRBV29-1 TRBD1
CASSYLGQGRYEQYF TGTGCCAGCAGTTACCTGGGACAGGGTCGGTACGAGCAGTACTTC TRBJ2-7 . TRBV6-5 TRBD1
CSVERTASSYNEQFF TGCAGCGTTGAGAGGACGGCGAGCTCCTACAATGAGCAGTTCTTC TRBJ2-1 few TRBV29-1 .
CASREQGKAYEQYF TGCGCCAGCAGGGAACAGGGAAAAGCCTACGAGCAGTACTTC TRBJ2-7 few TRBV5-1 .
CASSLAGQVYTEAFF TGCGCCAGCAGCTTGGCGGGACAGGTGTACACTGAAGCTTTCTTT TRBJ1-1 few TRBV5-1 TRBD1
CASSGLAGTFYNEQFF TGTGCCAGCAGTGGACTAGCGGGAACCTTTTACAATGAGCAGTTCTTC TRBJ2-1 . TRBV7-9 TRBD2
CASSKPTMSTGELFF TGTGCCAGCAGTAAACCGACTATGAGCACCGGGGAGCTGTTTTTT TRBJ2-2 few TRBV6-1 .
CASSLSGTSGTDTQYF TGTGCCAGCAGCTTAAGCGGGACTAGCGGAACAGATACGCAGTATTTT TRBJ2-3 few TRBV7-2 TRBD2
CATSDSTGTQETQYF TGTGCCACCAGTGATTCGACAGGGACCCAAGAGACCCAGTACTTC TRBJ2-5 few TRBV24-1 TRBD1
CASSSTGEGYTF TGTGCCAGCAGTTCGACAGGGGAAGGCTACACCTTC TRBJ1-2 . TRBV12-3/TRBV12-4 TRBD1
CASRRQSYGYTF TGTGCCAGCAGGCGACAGAGCTATGGCTACACCTTC TRBJ1-2 . TRBV12-3/TRBV12-4 .
CASSPNPTRATAYEQYF TGTGCCAGCAGCCCCAACCCCACAAGGGCAACAGCTTACGAGCAGTACTTC TRBJ2-7 many TRBV12-3/TRBV12-4 .
CASSVIPSGGQGTGELFF TGTGCCAGCAGCGTAATCCCGAGCGGGGGTCAAGGGACCGGGGAGCTGTTTTTT TRBJ2-2 few TRBV9 TRBD2
CASSSNREVGSGANVLTF TGCGCCAGCAGCTCCAACAGGGAAGTGGGCTCTGGGGCCAACGTCCTGACTTTC TRBJ2-6 few TRBV5-1 .
CASSLGPAEGNQPQHF TGCGCCAGCAGCTTGGGTCCGGCGGAGGGCAATCAGCCCCAGCATTTT TRBJ1-5 . TRBV5-1 .
CASSPSGPLIGELFF TGTGCCAGCAGTCCTAGCGGACCGCTGATCGGGGAGCTGTTTTTT TRBJ2-2 many TRBV28 TRBD2
CASRNSQGVAGGLAEQFF TGTGCCAGCAGAAACTCCCAGGGGGTGGCGGGAGGGTTGGCTGAGCAGTTCTTC TRBJ2-1 few TRBV6-2/TRBV6-3 TRBD2
CASSTSGRRETQYF TGTGCCAGCAGCACTAGCGGGAGGCGGGAGACCCAGTACTTC TRBJ2-5 few TRBV9 TRBD2
CASSLGGIGDEKLFF TGTGCCAGCAGTTTAGGAGGTATCGGGGATGAAAAACTGTTTTTT TRBJ1-4 . TRBV28 .
CASSQLRDKRYEQYF TGCGCCAGCAGCCAACTCCGGGACAAAAGATACGAGCAGTACTTC TRBJ2-7 . TRBV4-1 .
CASSYRGTGGTEAFF TGTGCCAGCAGCTATCGGGGGACAGGGGGGACTGAAGCTTTCTTT TRBJ1-1 few TRBV9 TRBD1
CASSLDVLTNEQFF TGTGCCAGCAGCTTAGACGTGCTAACCAATGAGCAGTTCTTC TRBJ2-1 . TRBV7-6 .
CASSLGLRDSWEQFF TGCGCCAGCAGTCTGGGCCTCCGGGACTCCTGGGAGCAGTTCTTC TRBJ2-1 . TRBV5-1 .
CATRAGASSYNEQFF TGTGCCACCAGAGCGGGCGCAAGCTCCTACAATGAGCAGTTCTTC TRBJ2-1 many TRBV12-3/TRBV12-4 .
CASSLDRLPADIQYF TGTGCCAGCAGTTTAGATCGACTCCCAGCGGACATTCAGTACTTC TRBJ2-4 many TRBV12-3/TRBV12-4 .
CSARGAGGPAGELFF TGCAGTGCCAGGGGAGCGGGAGGGCCGGCCGGGGAGCTGTTTTTT TRBJ2-2 . TRBV20-1 TRBD2
CASRRDSYRAGELFF TGTGCCAGCAGGCGGGACTCCTATCGAGCCGGGGAGCTGTTTTTT TRBJ2-2 many TRBV12-3/TRBV12-4 .
CSARPPGSSYIYGYTF TGCAGTGCTAGACCACCTGGAAGCAGTTACATCTATGGCTACACCTTC TRBJ1-2 . TRBV20-1 .
CASSLRTASSYNEQFF TGTGCCAGCAGCTTAAGGACAGCGAGCTCCTACAATGAGCAGTTCTTC TRBJ2-1 many TRBV13 .
CASSFGTASTDTQYF TGTGCCAGCAGTTTCGGGACAGCTAGCACAGATACGCAGTATTTT TRBJ2-3 many TRBV28 TRBD1